Described below is a single TCR beta chain sequence and its context. Libraries were prepared by immunoSEQ multiplex PCR; TCRdb keeps only in-frame clonotypes and omits some of them. The sample holds under 850,000 clones; around 70% are singletons and the top ten take around 1.8%. The data were obtained in a study of shared clonotypes between healthy human individuals. Sequenced sample: memory CD4+ T cells sorted from blood. This sample's subset: CD45RA-negative fraction. The TCR originated in a woman aged 25 to 39 in good health.

CDR3 DNA sequence: TGTGCCAGCAGTTTCCCCCCTTTGCAAGATACGCAGTATTTT. Protein: CASSFPPLQDTQYF. The chain has TRBV28 and TRBJ2-3; unclear D gene. Germline V gene sequence: CDR1 MDHEN, CDR2 SYDVKM. The CDR3 is 14 amino acids. Trimming removed 3 bases from V and 5 bases from J, with 12 bases in between.